This T cell receptor beta chain was documented in a study of shared clonotypes between healthy human individuals. This table comes from immunoSEQ multiplex PCR, and its TCRdb copy is limited to in-frame clones, with some not included. The data show about 700,000 clones, roughly nine tenths seen once. CD45RO-negative, CCR7-positively selected cells formed the naive CD8 fraction, excluding terminally differentiated effector memory CD45RA+ cells. Trimming shortened V by 4 bases and J by 9 bases, and 16 bases separated the two germline ends. The CDR3 contains 14 residues. The germline gives CDR1 LGHNA, CDR2 YSLEER.

The chain has TRBV4-3 and TRBJ2-1; no clear D. The material sequenced was naive CD8+ T cells sorted from blood. The receptor's source is a man aged 25-45 years in good health. The CDR3 spells CASSRFMDTIEQFF. CDR3 sequence (DNA): TGCGCCAGCAGCCGCTTCATGGATACAATTGAGCAGTTCTTC.